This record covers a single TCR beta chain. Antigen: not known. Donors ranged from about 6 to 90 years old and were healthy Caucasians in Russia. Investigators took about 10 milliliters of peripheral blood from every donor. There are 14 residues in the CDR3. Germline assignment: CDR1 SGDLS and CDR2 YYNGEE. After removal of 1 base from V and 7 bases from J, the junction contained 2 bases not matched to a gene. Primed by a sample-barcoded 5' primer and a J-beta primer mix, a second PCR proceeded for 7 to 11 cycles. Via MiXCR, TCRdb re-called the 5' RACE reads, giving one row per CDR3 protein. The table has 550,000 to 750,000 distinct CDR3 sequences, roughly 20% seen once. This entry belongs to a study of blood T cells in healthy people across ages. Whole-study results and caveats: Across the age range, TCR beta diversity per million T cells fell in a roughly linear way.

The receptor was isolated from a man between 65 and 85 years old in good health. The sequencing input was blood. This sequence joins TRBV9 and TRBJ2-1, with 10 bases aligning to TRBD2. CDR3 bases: TGTGCCAGCAGCGTAAGGGGACTAGCGAATGAGCAGTTCTTC. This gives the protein CASSVRGLANEQFF.